The clone carrying this T cell receptor beta chain was counted many times. Antigen unknown. The entry originates in a study of T cells in Graves' hyperthyroidism and ophthalmopathy. Points from the study as a whole: Patients with ophthalmopathy were separated from those with stable hyperthyroidism by a 13 V-J model.

Diagnosis relied on clinical symptoms, serum thyroxine and TRAb, thyroid ultrasound and orbital computed tomography. Template material for amplifying TCR beta CDR3 regions consisted of RNA transcripts. With the HTBI primer set, the TCR CDR3 went through a first round of RT-PCR. TCRdb itself ran the multiplex PCR reads through MiXCR, one entry per CDR3 protein. This table has about 480,000 distinct CDR3 sequences, roughly 14% appearing once. The CDR3 spans 16 residues. Germline CDR1 SGHVS, CDR2 FNYEAQ. V shed 5 bases and J 6 bases; nucleotides not matched to a gene: 10. This TCR came from a woman under 30 with Graves' hyperthyroidism. This rearrangement joins TRBV7-6 to TRBJ2-1, with 10 positions matching TRBD2. Input material: blood. The CDR3 DNA is TGTGCCAGCAGCCTCAGATGGACTAGCGGACTCAATGAGCAGTTCTTC. This sequence encodes CASSLRWTSGLNEQFF.